This T cell receptor (beta chain) comes out of a study of cytomegalovirus exposure and HLA in healthy donors. Study-wide background: The roughly 130 validation repertoires, a later analysis reported, used the same platform as the roughly 660 repertoires from the first cohort. Regarding the study as a whole: It was confirmed in vitro that three of the CMV-associated chains were specific for CMV antigens.

Repertoires were generated with immunoSEQ multiplex PCR, while TCRdb's copy carries only in-frame clones and drops some. The profile covers under 110,000 clones, with about 87% appearing a single time and 1.5% to 2% taken by the ten largest. V lost 3 bases and J lost 6, with 12 bases in between. This CDR3 has 14 amino acids. Germline V lookup: CDR1 MNHEY, CDR2 SVGAGI. About this clone: Its cognate antigen is unknown.

This sequence was found in a woman between 18 and 29 years old in good health and CMV-seropositive. Specimen: PBMCs. The rearrangement links TRBV6-5 to TRBJ2-1, with a weak D call TRBD1 (6 bases). The CDR3 region is CASSYSEGGNEQFF. The CDR3 DNA follows: TGTGCCAGCAGTTATTCTGAAGGGGGCAATGAGCAGTTCTTC.